One sample yielded the 18 T cell receptor beta chains listed below, sequenced in a study of T-cell memory formation after mild COVID-19. One entry per CDR3 protein, called by TCRdb with MiXCR from the 5' RACE reads. In the table there are 200,000 to 250,000 distinct CDR3 sequences, just over 9.5% of which are singletons. The sample taken for sequencing was PBMCs or a T cell subset sorted from them (not recorded which). These receptors all come from a man in his late teens or twenties who had mild COVID-19 (a few samples of this study predate the infection). Cell type and time point are not known.

The chain links TRBV20-1 to TRBJ2-5; D is unresolved. V gave up 7 bases and J gave up 2 bases, with 8 bases separating them. Germline V gives CDR1 DFQATT, CDR2 SNEGSKA (reference sequence). The CDR3 extends over 11 amino acids. DNA of the CDR3: TGCAGTGAGGGTGAGCAAGAGACCCAGTACTTC. Its translation: CSEGEQETQYF.

The rearrangement links TRBV18 to TRBJ2-3; 8 bases fit TRBD2. The J segment lost 1 base and the V segment lost 6 bases, leaving 9 bases of the junction unmatched. The CDR3 has 16 residues. Germline V gives CDR1 KGHSH, CDR2 LQKENI. The DNA for the CDR3 is TGTGCCAGCTCCCCTCCCGCCGGGGGGGGCACAGATACGCAGTATTTT. It encodes CASSPPAGGGTDTQYF.

The rearrangement links TRBV7-2 to TRBJ2-3; D unresolved. Trimming left V 5 bases short and J 0 bases short, with 12 bases between. The CDR3 is made up of 15 amino acids. CDR1 SGHTA and CDR2 FQGNSA come from the germline V gene. The CDR3 protein is CASSPSTSSTDTQYF. Written as DNA, the CDR3 is TGTGCCAGCAGCCCCTCGACCAGTAGCACAGATACGCAGTATTTT.

V usage is TRBV7-2 and J usage is TRBJ2-5; possibly TRBD1 for D (6 bases). The CDR3 contains 16 residues. Trimming took 2 bases from V and 0 from J, leaving 13 bases between them. Germline V lookup: CDR1 SGHTA, CDR2 FQGNSA. The CDR3 sequence: CASSLSWGTYQETQYF. The CDR3 nucleotides read TGTGCCAGCAGCTTATCCTGGGGGACATACCAAGAGACCCAGTACTTC.

Many counts were recorded for this clonotype. J is TRBJ2-5 and V is TRBV7-2; possibly TRBD2 for D (6 bases). The V and J ends lost 6 bases and 2 bases respectively, with 16 bases between them. The CDR3 covers 15 residues. CDR1 is SGHTA, CDR2 FQGNSA, per germline. The CDR3 protein is CASSKMGGAQETQYF. The CDR3 coding sequence is TGTGCCAGCAGTAAGATGGGGGGTGCGCAAGAGACCCAGTACTTC.

CDR3 amino acids: CASSQINMNTEAFF. Here the CDR3 DNA reads TGCGCCAGCAGCCAAATTAATATGAACACTGAAGCTTTCTTT. This chain links TRBV4-3 with TRBJ1-1; D unclear. This CDR3 region has 14 residues. With 2 bases removed from V and 0 bases from J, the gap between germline ends came to 7 bases. Germline CDR1 is LGHNA and CDR2 is YSLEER.

The CDR3 sequence is CASRGSFSPLHF. CDR3 coding DNA: TGTGCCAGCCGGGGGAGTTTCTCACCCCTCCACTTT. The rearrangement uses TRBV7-9 and TRBJ1-6; possible D gene TRBD1, 5 bases. V gave up 8 bases and J gave up 10 bases, with 12 bases separating them. Germline V lookup: CDR1 SEHNR, CDR2 FQNEAQ (reference sequence). The CDR3 runs to 12 residues.

This clonotype was recorded a few times. The V call is TRBV7-3, the J call TRBJ1-2; D gene ambiguous. CDR3 length equals 12 residues. The V end was cut by 6 bases, the J end by 4 bases, with 9 bases between. Germline V lookup: CDR1 SGHTA, CDR2 FQGTGA. CDR3: CASSELGYGYTF. CDR3 bases: TGTGCCAGCAGTGAGCTAGGCTATGGCTACACCTTC.

Only a few counts were recorded for this clonotype. This sequence joins TRBV5-5 and TRBJ2-6; D is uncertain. From germline, CDR1 is SGHKS and CDR2 YYEKEE (reference sequence). Trimming pared 3 bases from V and 5 bases from J, leaving 3 bases between. This CDR3 is built from 12 residues. CDR3: CASSSRANVLTF. In DNA, the CDR3 is TGTGCCAGCAGCTCGAGGGCCAACGTCCTGACTTTC.

The sample holds a few counts of this clonotype. This chain uses TRBV5-1 with TRBJ1-4; no definite D call. V was pared by 1 base and J by 4 bases, with 11 bases between. CDR3 size: 15 residues. The germline V gene encodes CDR1 SGHRS and CDR2 YFSETQ. CDR3 residues: CASSLNSQSNEKLFF. The CDR3 nucleotides are TGCGCCAGCAGCTTGAACAGTCAGAGTAATGAAAAACTGTTTTTT.

In its sample, this clonotype was seen a few times. The chain joins TRBV18 to TRBJ1-1, with no clear D. V dropped 2 bases and J dropped 1 base, with 11 bases sitting between them. There are 15 residues in the CDR3. Germline CDR1 reads KGHSH; CDR2 reads LQKENI. In nucleotides, the CDR3 is TGTGCCAGCTCACCAAGGTCTTCTAGGAACACTGAAGCTTTCTTT. Translated: CASSPRSSRNTEAFF.

J is TRBJ1-2 and V is TRBV11-2, with 8 bases aligning to TRBD1. The germline CDR1 and CDR2 sequences are SGHAT and FQNNGV. CDR3 size: 15 residues. The ends lost 4 bases at V and 4 bases at J; junction bases unmatched: 8. The CDR3 sequence: CASSSNRGQVYGYTF. The CDR3 nucleotides read TGTGCCAGCAGCTCTAACCGGGGACAGGTCTATGGCTACACCTTC.

This clonotype showed up just a few times. The V gene is TRBV5-1, the J gene TRBJ2-7; D call uncertain. CDR1 SGHRS and CDR2 YFSETQ come from the germline V gene. V dropped 3 bases and J dropped 2 bases, with 0 bases sitting between them. This CDR3 is 10 amino acids long. DNA of the CDR3: TGCGCCAGCAGCTCCTACGAGCAGTACTTC. Translation: CASSSYEQYF.

This chain joins TRBV6-6 and TRBJ1-2; TRBD1 aligns across 10 bases. Per germline, CDR1 MNHNY and CDR2 SVGAGI (reference sequence). J gave up 7 bases and V 6 bases, and 14 bases lay outside the gene matches. The CDR3 has 16 amino acids. The CDR3, as DNA: TGTGCCAGCAGCCTTCCCGGGACAGGGGTTCAGCGTGGCTACACCTTC. Protein sequence: CASSLPGTGVQRGYTF.

This clonotype was seen a handful of times. The V call is TRBV5-1, the J call TRBJ1-2; tentative D call: TRBD1 (6 bases). The germline V and J ends were trimmed by 8 bases and 2 bases, with 16 bases remaining between them. Germline loops: CDR1 SGHRS, CDR2 YFSETQ. The length of the CDR3 is 14 residues. Written as DNA, the CDR3 is TGCGCCAGAGAATCGGGACATCACAACTATGGCTACACCTTC. Its translation: CARESGHHNYGYTF. Full variable domain (rest looked up from reference TRBV5-1 and TRBJ1-2): KAGVTQTPRYLIKTRGQQVTLSCSPISGHRSVSWYQQTPGQGLQFLFEYFSETQRNKGNFPGRFSGRQFSNSRSEMNVSTLELGDSALYLCARESGHHNYGYTFGSGTRLTVV.

This clonotype was counted a few times. The chain combines TRBV2 with TRBJ2-1; 10 nucleotides line up with TRBD1. Germline CDR1 SNHLY, CDR2 FYNNEI. V shed 3 bases and J 10 bases; nucleotides not matched to a gene: 9. This CDR3 spans 15 amino acids. CDR3 in amino acids: CASSERTGGRREQFF. CDR3 nucleotide sequence: TGTGCCAGCAGTGAGAGGACAGGGGGGCGCAGAGAGCAGTTCTTC.

The chain links TRBV4-2 to TRBJ2-5; D gene ambiguous. Germline assignment: CDR1 LGHNA and CDR2 YNFKEQ. The CDR3 loop spans 13 amino acids. V was pared by 0 bases and J by 7 bases, with 9 bases between. The CDR3 nucleotides read TGTGCCAGCAGCCAAGAGTTGTTGGTGACCCAGTACTTC. Its protein is CASSQELLVTQYF.

This clonotype came up a few times. This sequence joins TRBV7-9 and TRBJ1-1; D remains ambiguous. The V end lost 3 bases, the J end lost 2 bases, and 7 bases lay between the germline ends. CDR3 size: 13 residues. The V gene's germline CDR1 is SEHNR and CDR2 FQNEAQ (reference sequence). CDR3 residues: CASSFHSNTEAFF. The CDR3 region has the DNA TGTGCCAGCAGCTTTCACAGCAACACTGAAGCTTTCTTT.